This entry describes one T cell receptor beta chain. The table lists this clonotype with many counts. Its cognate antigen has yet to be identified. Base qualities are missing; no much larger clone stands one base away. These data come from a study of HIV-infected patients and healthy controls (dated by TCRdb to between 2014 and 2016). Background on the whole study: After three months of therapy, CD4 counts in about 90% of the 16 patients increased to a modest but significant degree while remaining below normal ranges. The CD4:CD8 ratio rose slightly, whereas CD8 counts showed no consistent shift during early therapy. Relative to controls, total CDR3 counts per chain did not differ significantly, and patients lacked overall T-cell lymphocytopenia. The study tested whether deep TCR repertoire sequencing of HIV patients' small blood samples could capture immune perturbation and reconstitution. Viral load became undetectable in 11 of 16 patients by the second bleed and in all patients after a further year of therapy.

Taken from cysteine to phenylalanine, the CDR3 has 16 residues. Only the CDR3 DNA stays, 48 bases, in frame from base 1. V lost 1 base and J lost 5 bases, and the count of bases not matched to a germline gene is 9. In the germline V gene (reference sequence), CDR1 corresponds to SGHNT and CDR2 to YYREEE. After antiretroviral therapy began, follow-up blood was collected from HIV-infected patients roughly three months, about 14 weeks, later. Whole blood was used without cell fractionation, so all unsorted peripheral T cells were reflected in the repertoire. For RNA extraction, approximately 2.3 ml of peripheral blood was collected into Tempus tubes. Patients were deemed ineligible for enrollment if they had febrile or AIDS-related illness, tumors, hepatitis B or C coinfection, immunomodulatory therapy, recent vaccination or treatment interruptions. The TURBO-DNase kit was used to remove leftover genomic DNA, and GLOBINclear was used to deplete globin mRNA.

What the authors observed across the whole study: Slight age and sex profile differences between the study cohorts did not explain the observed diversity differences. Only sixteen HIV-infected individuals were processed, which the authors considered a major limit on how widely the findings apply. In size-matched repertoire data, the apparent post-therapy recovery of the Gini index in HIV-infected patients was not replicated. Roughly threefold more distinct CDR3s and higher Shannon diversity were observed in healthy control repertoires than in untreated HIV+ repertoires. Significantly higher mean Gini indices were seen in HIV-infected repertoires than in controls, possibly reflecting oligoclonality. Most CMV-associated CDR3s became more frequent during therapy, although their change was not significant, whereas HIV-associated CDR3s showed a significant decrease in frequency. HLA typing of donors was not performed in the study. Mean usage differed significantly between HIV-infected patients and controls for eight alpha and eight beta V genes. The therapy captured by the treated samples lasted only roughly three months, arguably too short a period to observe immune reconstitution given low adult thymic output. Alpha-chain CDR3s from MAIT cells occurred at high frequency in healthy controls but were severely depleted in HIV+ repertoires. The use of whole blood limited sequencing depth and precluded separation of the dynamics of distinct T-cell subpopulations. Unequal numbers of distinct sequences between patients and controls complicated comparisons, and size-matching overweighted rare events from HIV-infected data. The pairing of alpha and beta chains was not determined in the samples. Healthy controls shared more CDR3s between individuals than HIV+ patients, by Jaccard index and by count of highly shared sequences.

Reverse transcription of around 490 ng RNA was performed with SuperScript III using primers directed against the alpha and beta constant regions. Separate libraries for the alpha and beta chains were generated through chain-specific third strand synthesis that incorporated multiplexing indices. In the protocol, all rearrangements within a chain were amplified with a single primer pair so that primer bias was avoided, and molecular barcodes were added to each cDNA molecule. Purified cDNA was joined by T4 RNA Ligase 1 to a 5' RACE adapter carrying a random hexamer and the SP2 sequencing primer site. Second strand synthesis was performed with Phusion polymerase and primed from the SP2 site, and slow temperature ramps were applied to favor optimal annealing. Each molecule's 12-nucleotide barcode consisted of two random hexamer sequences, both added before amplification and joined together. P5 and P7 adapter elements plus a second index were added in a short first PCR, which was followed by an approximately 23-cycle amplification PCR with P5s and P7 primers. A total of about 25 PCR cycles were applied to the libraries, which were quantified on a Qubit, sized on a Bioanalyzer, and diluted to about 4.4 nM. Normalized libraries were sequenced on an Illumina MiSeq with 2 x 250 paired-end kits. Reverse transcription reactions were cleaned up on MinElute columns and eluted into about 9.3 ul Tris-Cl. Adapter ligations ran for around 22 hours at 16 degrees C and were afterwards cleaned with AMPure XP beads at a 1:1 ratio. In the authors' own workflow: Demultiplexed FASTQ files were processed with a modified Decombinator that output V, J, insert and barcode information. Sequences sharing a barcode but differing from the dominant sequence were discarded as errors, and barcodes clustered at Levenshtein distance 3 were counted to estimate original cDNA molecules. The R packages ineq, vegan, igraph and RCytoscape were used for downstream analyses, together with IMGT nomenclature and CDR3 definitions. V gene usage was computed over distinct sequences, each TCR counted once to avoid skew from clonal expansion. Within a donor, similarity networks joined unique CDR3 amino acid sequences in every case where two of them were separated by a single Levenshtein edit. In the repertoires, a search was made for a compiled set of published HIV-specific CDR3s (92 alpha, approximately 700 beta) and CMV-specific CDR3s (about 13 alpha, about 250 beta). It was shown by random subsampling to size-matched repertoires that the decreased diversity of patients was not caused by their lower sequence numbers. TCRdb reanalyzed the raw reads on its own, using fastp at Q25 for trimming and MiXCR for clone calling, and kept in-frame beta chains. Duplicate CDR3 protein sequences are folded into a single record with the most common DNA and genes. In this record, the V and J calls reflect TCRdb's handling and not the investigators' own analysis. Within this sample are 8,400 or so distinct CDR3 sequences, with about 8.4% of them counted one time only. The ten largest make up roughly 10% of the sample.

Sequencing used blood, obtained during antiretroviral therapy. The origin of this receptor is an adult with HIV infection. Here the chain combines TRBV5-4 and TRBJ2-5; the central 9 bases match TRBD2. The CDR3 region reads CASSLQGGGAFETQYF. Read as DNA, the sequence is TGTGCCAGCAGCTTGCAGGGCGGGGGGGCCTTTGAGACCCAGTACTTC. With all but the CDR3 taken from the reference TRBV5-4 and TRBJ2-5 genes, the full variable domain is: ETGVTQSPTHLIKTRGQQVTLRCSSQSGHNTVSWYQQALGQGPQFIFQYYREEENGRGNFPPRFSGLQFPNYSSELNVNALELDDSALYLCASSLQGGGAFETQYFGPGTRLLVL.